Sequencing of this T cell receptor (beta chain) was carried out in a study of PD-L1 blockade in urothelial cancer. Looking at the study overall: Blood underwent analysis 3 weeks (second dose) and 6 weeks after treatment began. Researchers found blood samples held a median of 141,255 T cells.

The protocol was immunoSEQ multiplex PCR, while the TCRdb copy is restricted to in-frame clones and leaves out a portion. The sample consists of roughly 100,000 clones, about 90% of them appearing once. Stated time point: pretreatment peripheral blood. Patients had urothelial carcinoma that was locally advanced or metastatic. This clone came up once. The germline V and J ends were trimmed by 5 bases and 3 bases, with 10 bases remaining between them. CDR1 is SGHRS and CDR2 is YFSETQ in the germline V gene. The CDR3 is 13 amino acids. This clonotype was sampled from a woman older than 75 with urothelial cancer. The sample consisted of PBMCs, taken around atezolizumab (anti-PD-L1) treatment. The chain combines TRBV5-1 with TRBJ2-3, with D uncertain. The CDR3 here is CASSAERTDTQYF. CDR3 nucleotides: TGCGCCAGCAGTGCGGAGAGAACAGATACGCAGTATTTT.